Below, 15 T cell receptor beta chains from the same sample are listed, as sequenced in a study of cytomegalovirus exposure and HLA in healthy donors. TCRdb keeps only in-frame clones here, not all; method: immunoSEQ multiplex PCR. This sample has 200,000 to 250,000 clones, with approximately 80% found just once. The sample comprised PBMCs. The receptor source for this set is a woman under 40 in good health and CMV-seropositive.

This clone came up once. The rearrangement uses TRBV27 and TRBJ2-7, with 7 bases fitting TRBD1. The germline CDR1 and CDR2 sequences are MNHEY and SMNVEV (reference sequence). The CDR3 consists of 15 residues. The ends lost 0 bases at V and 7 bases at J; junction bases unmatched: 9. CDR3 in DNA: TGTGCCAGCAGTTTATCACCCCCGACAGGGCGAGAGCAGTACTTC. Protein sequence: CASSLSPPTGREQYF.

In the case of this clone: Different DNA sequences within this sample yield the same CDR3. The CDR3 protein is CASSYSIRGNTEAFF. CDR3 in DNA: TGTGCCAGCAGTTACTCGATTAGGGGGAACACTGAAGCTTTCTTT. The chain uses TRBV6-5 and TRBJ1-1; D possibly corresponds to TRBD1 (5 bases). Germline CDR1 MNHEY, CDR2 SVGAGI. The ends were cut back, 0 bases at V and 1 base at J, with 9 bases in the middle. The CDR3 consists of 15 residues.

This chain uses TRBV6-5 with TRBJ2-7; a possible D gene is TRBD2 (6 bases). The CDR3 sequence is 13 residues long. V lost 6 bases to trimming and J lost 5 bases, with 14 bases between them. Germline V gives CDR1 MNHEY, CDR2 SVGAGI. CDR3 DNA sequence: TGTGCCAGCAGGTCTAGCGAGGCCAACGAGCAGTACTTC. Translating it yields CASRSSEANEQYF.

The chain recombines TRBV28 with TRBJ1-5; a weak D match, TRBD1 (6 bases). This CDR3 region has 14 residues. Between the trimmed V and J ends, which lost 7 bases and 7 bases, there was a span of 17 bases. Germline V lookup: CDR1 MDHEN, CDR2 SYDVKM. CDR3 bases: TGTGCCAGCAAAACAGGGTGGGATGACCAGCCCCAGCATTTT. Amino acid sequence: CASKTGWDDQPQHF.

The chain recombines TRBV27 with TRBJ2-7, with unresolved D. Germline values: CDR1 MNHEY, CDR2 SMNVEV (reference sequence). The V end was cut by 5 bases, the J end by 6 bases, with 14 bases between. The CDR3 has 13 amino acids. In DNA, the CDR3 is TGTGCCAGCAGTCGTTACGGAGCTGGCGAGCAGTACTTC. It yields the protein CASSRYGAGEQYF.

The chain couples TRBV5-1 to TRBJ1-1; TRBD1 is a possible D gene (5 bases). The CDR3 runs 14 residues. The V and J ends lost 1 base and 0 bases respectively, with 7 bases between them. Germline V gene lookup returns CDR1 SGHRS and CDR2 YFSETQ. CDR3 amino acids: CASSLTGMNTEAFF. As DNA, the CDR3 is TGCGCCAGCAGCTTGACAGGCATGAACACTGAAGCTTTCTTT.

This clone has just a few counts. This sequence joins TRBV6-6 and TRBJ1-1; the D is unclear. This CDR3 contains 13 residues. V lost 0 bases to trimming and J lost 3 bases, with 5 bases between them. Germline CDR1 and CDR2: MNHNY and SVGAGI (reference sequence). The CDR3 is CASSYSFYTEAFF. In nucleotides, the CDR3 is TGTGCCAGCAGTTACTCGTTTTACACTGAAGCTTTCTTT.

J is TRBJ2-7 and V is TRBV5-1; no reliable D call. The ends were cut back, 4 bases at V and 0 bases at J, with 11 bases in the middle. Germline CDR1 and CDR2: SGHRS and YFSETQ. CDR3 length: 14 residues. In nucleotides, the CDR3 is TGCGCCAGCAGCGTCCCTGGGGTCTCCTACGAGCAGTACTTC. Encoded protein: CASSVPGVSYEQYF.

V and J are TRBV28 and TRBJ1-1; TRBD1 might be the D (6 bases). Germline loops: CDR1 MDHEN, CDR2 SYDVKM. CDR3 length: 15 residues. V was pared by 6 bases and J by 6 bases, with 20 bases between. CDR3 DNA sequence: TGTGCCAGCAGCTTTCCGGGACCCAGGGGTCCTGAAGCTTTCTTT. Encoded protein: CASSFPGPRGPEAFF.

This clone came up a few times. The rearrangement uses TRBV5-4 and TRBJ1-1; D unclear. CDR3 length: 12 amino acids. Germline values: CDR1 SGHNT, CDR2 YYREEE (reference sequence). Trimming cost V 6 bases and J 12 bases, with 18 bases left between them. The DNA of the CDR3 is TGTGCCAGCACCGAAGGCGTGAGTGTGTCTTTCTTT. Its protein is CASTEGVSVSFF.

V is TRBV15 and J is TRBJ2-1; the match to TRBD2 covers 10 bases. Trimming at V came to 8 bases and at J to 3 bases, leaving 7 bases not matched to a gene. The CDR3 length is 15 residues. CDR1 and CDR2 (germline): LNHNV, YYDKDF (reference sequence). CDR3: CATLSGGGLYNEQFF. DNA of the CDR3: TGTGCCACCCTCAGCGGGGGGGGCCTCTACAATGAGCAGTTCTTC.

The chain carries TRBV7-6 and TRBJ1-4; TRBD1 aligns across 9 bases. The J segment lost 0 bases and the V segment lost 5 bases, leaving 4 bases of the junction unmatched. The CDR3 contains 16 residues. Germline V lookup: CDR1 SGHVS, CDR2 FNYEAQ. The CDR3 coding sequence is TGTGCCAGCAGCGCAACAGGGGGCCCAACTAATGAAAAACTGTTTTTT. It translates to CASSATGGPTNEKLFF.

V usage is TRBV29-1 and J usage is TRBJ1-2, with D unresolved. The V gene lost 3 bases and the J gene lost 2 bases, with 13 bases spanning the gap. CDR3 length: 14 amino acids. Germline CDR1 and CDR2: SQVTM and ANQGSEA. The CDR3 DNA is TGCAGCGTTGACGAAAGGATACACAACTATGGCTACACCTTC. It yields the protein CSVDERIHNYGYTF.

The chain links TRBV6-5 to TRBJ1-1, with D unclear. The germline gives CDR1 MNHEY, CDR2 SVGAGI. V was cut by 5 bases and J by 5 bases, with 6 bases left in between. CDR3 length equals 11 residues. CDR3 nucleotides: TGTGCCAGCAGTGAGGGAACTGAAGCTTTCTTT. Its translation is CASSEGTEAFF.

The count of this clone is one. The chain combines TRBV2 with TRBJ2-7, with D perhaps given as TRBD1 or TRBD2 (5 bases each). Germline V lookup: CDR1 SNHLY, CDR2 FYNNEI. V lost 4 bases, J lost 0 bases, and 10 bases lay in between. The CDR3 totals 14 residues. CDR3 nucleotides: TGTGCCAGCAGTGGAGGGGCGTTCTCCTACGAGCAGTACTTC. Translated: CASSGGAFSYEQYF.